One and the same sample provided the 14 T cell receptor beta chains below, sequenced in a study of yellow fever vaccine responses in identical twins. TCRdb recomputed calls from the RT-PCR reads with MiXCR, one row per CDR3 protein. The sample yields roughly 18,000 distinct CDR3 sequences, just over 60% seen once. The sample here was T cells from blood (PBMCs), unsorted or a sorted subset (not recorded which), taken before or after yellow fever vaccination (not recorded which). Receptors were obtained from a woman between 18 and 30 years old who received the yellow fever vaccine.

This sequence joins TRBV3-1 and TRBJ2-5; unclear D gene. Germline assignment: CDR1 LGHDT and CDR2 YNNKEL (reference sequence). V gave up 2 bases and J gave up 7 bases, with 11 bases separating them. There are 13 residues in the CDR3. The CDR3 DNA follows: TGTGCCAGCAGCCAAATGACTGATACGACCCAGTACTTC. It encodes CASSQMTDTTQYF.

The V and J genes are TRBV10-1 and TRBJ2-3; tentative D call: TRBD2 (6 bases). V was pared by 5 bases and J by 1 base, with 16 bases between. The CDR3 is 16 amino acids. Germline V gives CDR1 WNHNN, CDR2 SYGVQD (reference sequence). CDR3 residues: CASSPGLQGGTDTQYF. As DNA, the CDR3 is TGCGCCAGCAGTCCGGGACTCCAAGGCGGCACAGATACGCAGTATTTT.

The table lists this clonotype with a few counts. This chain uses TRBV15 with TRBJ1-5; D is possibly TRBD1 (6 bases). The germline gives CDR1 LNHNV, CDR2 YYDKDF (reference sequence). The CDR3 spans 15 residues. The germline V and J ends were trimmed by 3 bases and 4 bases, with 13 bases remaining between them. CDR3: CATSSKTGRNQPQHF. The CDR3 region has the DNA TGTGCCACCAGCAGTAAGACAGGCCGTAATCAGCCCCAGCATTTT.

This clonotype was detected only a few times. This rearrangement joins TRBV27 to TRBJ1-1; 7 nucleotides line up with TRBD1. CDR1 and CDR2 from the germline V gene are MNHEY and SMNVEV (reference sequence). This CDR3 spans 14 amino acids. With 5 bases clipped from V and 1 base from J, the junction kept 4 bases outside the gene matches. The CDR3 loop is CASSIGQANTEAFF. The CDR3 nucleotides are TGTGCCAGCAGTATTGGACAGGCGAACACTGAAGCTTTCTTT.

The V gene is TRBV15, the J gene TRBJ2-3; TRBD2 agrees at 9 bases. V was pared by 0 bases and J by 6 bases, with 4 bases of the junction left unmatched. Germline lookup yields CDR1 LNHNV and CDR2 YYDKDF (reference sequence). The CDR3 length is 15 residues. The CDR3 spells CATSRDAGGYDTQYF. The DNA of the CDR3 is TGTGCCACCAGCAGAGATGCGGGGGGGTATGATACGCAGTATTTT.

The table lists this clonotype with a count of one. In DNA, the CDR3 is TGCGCCAGCAGTGAGTTTAAGAGCGTACGGGGCGAGGTAGGGAATGAGCAGTTCTTC. As protein: CASSEFKSVRGEVGNEQFF. The gene calls are TRBV10-1 and TRBJ2-1; TRBD1 or TRBD2 may be the D gene (5 bases each). Looked up from germline, CDR1 is WNHNN and CDR2 is SYGVQD (reference sequence). There are 19 residues in the CDR3. Trimming stripped 1 base from V and 7 bases from J, with 26 bases between.

This clonotype was observed a handful of times. The rearrangement joins TRBV28 to TRBJ2-7; TRBD1 aligns across 8 bases. The CDR3 loop spans 14 amino acids. Germline V gene data show CDR1 as MDHEN and CDR2 as SYDVKM. The V gene end was trimmed by 5 bases and the J gene end by 2 bases; junction bases not matched to a gene: 5. DNA for the CDR3: TGTGCCAGCAGTCTCAGGACAGGGACCTACGAGCAGTACGTC. Protein sequence: CASSLRTGTYEQYV.

V gene TRBV5-1 combines with J gene TRBJ2-1; a weak D match, TRBD1 (6 bases). Germline-derived CDR1 and CDR2 are SGHRS and YFSETQ. V shed 8 bases and J shed 8 bases, with 23 bases lying between them. This CDR3 is built from 15 residues. The CDR3 bases are TGCGCCAGTTCAGAAGGTGGCAGGGGTTTAGATGAGCAGTTCTTC. Translating gives CASSEGGRGLDEQFF.

The rearrangement links TRBV9 to TRBJ1-1; no reliable D call. In germline, CDR1 is SGDLS, CDR2 YYNGEE. The CDR3 contains 13 residues. The V end lost 4 bases, the J end lost 6 bases, and 13 bases lay between the germline ends. The CDR3 DNA reads TGTGCCAGCAGCCAAGGGCCCTACCCTGAAGCTTTCTTT. Its translation is CASSQGPYPEAFF.

This chain joins TRBV20-1 and TRBJ1-1; possibly TRBD1 for D (5 bases). Trimming took off 3 bases at V and 3 bases at J, with 8 bases between the two ends. The CDR3 has 12 residues. From germline, CDR1 is DFQATT and CDR2 SNEGSKA (reference sequence). The chain's CDR3 is CSASGGYTEAFF. CDR3 DNA: TGCAGTGCTAGTGGGGGTTACACTGAAGCTTTCTTT.

The chain recombines TRBV9 with TRBJ2-7; D tentatively fits TRBD1 or TRBD2 (5 bases each). This CDR3 has 14 residues. Between the trimmed V and J ends, which lost 0 bases and 5 bases, there was a span of 12 bases. The germline CDR1 and CDR2 sequences are SGDLS and YYNGEE. The CDR3 nucleotides are TGTGCCAGCAGCGTAGTCGGGGAAGGGGACGAGCAGTACTTC. It specifies CASSVVGEGDEQYF.

The chain links TRBV5-1 to TRBJ1-1; D is possibly TRBD1 (6 bases). Germline V gene data show CDR1 as SGHRS and CDR2 as YFSETQ. The CDR3 contains 14 residues. V dropped 5 bases and J dropped 4 bases, with 15 bases sitting between them. The CDR3 is CASSTRGGPTEAFF. The CDR3 DNA reads TGCGCCAGCAGTACCCGGGGGGGGCCCACTGAAGCTTTCTTT.

The chain carries TRBV2 and TRBJ2-1; 9 bases map to TRBD2. J gave up 5 bases and V 5 bases, and 7 bases lay outside the gene matches. The CDR3 length is 15 residues. Germline lookup yields CDR1 SNHLY and CDR2 FYNNEI. DNA for the CDR3: TGTGCCAGCAGTCCCAGCGGGGGGAACAACAATGAGCAGTTCTTC. It translates to CASSPSGGNNNEQFF.

A few counts support this clonotype. The rearrangement joins TRBV20-1 to TRBJ2-7; the match to TRBD2 covers 10 bases. The CDR3 has 14 residues. Germline V gene data show CDR1 as DFQATT and CDR2 as SNEGSKA (reference sequence). After removal of 6 bases from V and 7 bases from J, the junction contained 12 bases not matched to a gene. The CDR3: CSAPRASGSHEQYF. CDR3 nucleotide sequence: TGCAGTGCACCCCGGGCTAGCGGGAGTCATGAGCAGTACTTC.